Shown below are 29 T cell receptor beta chains from a single sample sequenced in a study of T-cell reconstitution after alpha-beta-depleted transplantation in children. The library targeted TCRbeta and was prepared with unique molecular identifiers. TCRdb re-called the PCR reads with MiXCR, one entry per CDR3 protein. Of roughly 350,000 distinct CDR3 sequences in the sample, over 9% were seen once. The starting material was PBMCs from the stem cell graft donor, obtained from the stem cell graft. These receptors came from a human donor who donated a stem cell graft to a child with acute lymphoblastic leukemia.

The sample holds a few counts of this clonotype. The chain joins TRBV5-1 to TRBJ1-1; 10 bases fit TRBD1. This CDR3 contains 14 residues. CDR1 and CDR2 from the germline V gene are SGHRS and YFSETQ. V lost 4 bases and J lost 3; bases outside the gene matches: 3. The chain's CDR3 is CASSGGQGYTEAFF. CDR3 DNA sequence: TGCGCCAGCAGCGGGGGACAGGGGTACACTGAAGCTTTCTTT.

The chain joins TRBV20-1 to TRBJ2-1; D possibly corresponds to TRBD2 (6 bases). The CDR3 sequence is 13 residues long. The germline V gene has CDR1 DFQATT and CDR2 SNEGSKA (reference sequence). Deletions cut 1 base from V and 6 bases from J, with 10 bases between. The DNA of the CDR3 is TGCAGTGCTAGAGTTGGAGGGCTCAATGAGCAGTTCTTC. This gives the protein CSARVGGLNEQFF.

This clonotype was seen a few times. V and J are TRBV7-8 and TRBJ1-2; 10 nucleotides align to TRBD1. In germline, CDR1 is SGHVS, CDR2 FQNEAQ. There are 12 residues in the CDR3. Trimming removed 7 bases from V and 9 bases from J; junction bases left unmatched: 5. The CDR3 sequence: CASKGQGGSYTF. The CDR3 nucleotides read TGTGCCAGCAAAGGACAGGGGGGAAGCTACACCTTC.

This clonotype has a handful of counts. The chain recombines TRBV25-1 with TRBJ2-1; D tentatively reads TRBD1 or TRBD2 (5 bases each). Trimming pared 4 bases from V and 12 bases from J, leaving 16 bases between. CDR1 is MGHDK and CDR2 is SYGVNS in the germline V gene. This CDR3 has 13 residues. CDR3 region: CASSAGAGYGQFF. CDR3 in DNA: TGTGCCAGCAGTGCTGGGGCGGGTTACGGGCAGTTCTTC.

This clonotype was picked up a small number of times. V usage is TRBV2 and J usage is TRBJ2-1, with D possibly matching TRBD1 (6 bases). Per germline, CDR1 SNHLY and CDR2 FYNNEI. This CDR3 has 13 amino acids. Between the trimmed V and J ends, which lost 8 bases and 14 bases, there was a span of 22 bases. The CDR3 region has the DNA TGTGCCAGCGCCCAGGGGCGAGAGGACTCGGAGTTCTTC. Translating it yields CASAQGREDSEFF.

This clonotype was observed at least ten times. This chain links TRBV28 with TRBJ1-2, with a weak D call TRBD1 (5 bases). Trimming cost V 6 bases and J 6 bases, with 14 bases left between them. CDR1 MDHEN and CDR2 SYDVKM come from the germline V gene. The CDR3 extends over 13 amino acids. CDR3 coding DNA: TGTGCCAGCAGCCGAGGCGCCAGGGATGGCTACACCTTC. Its translation is CASSRGARDGYTF.

This clonotype has only a few counts. CDR3 sequence: CASSEGRLYEQYF. DNA for the CDR3: TGTGCCAGCAGTGAGGGGCGCCTCTACGAGCAGTACTTC. The chain carries TRBV2 and TRBJ2-7, with a possible D match to TRBD1 (5 bases). Germline-derived CDR1 and CDR2 are SNHLY and FYNNEI. The CDR3 runs 13 residues. V was clipped by 3 bases and J by 3 bases, with 9 bases between them.

This clonotype has a handful of counts. V gene TRBV7-8 combines with J gene TRBJ2-7; TRBD2 is a possible D gene (5 bases). Deletions cut 6 bases from V and 0 bases from J, with 18 bases between. Germline values: CDR1 SGHVS, CDR2 FQNEAQ. This CDR3 spans 16 amino acids. In DNA, the CDR3 is TGTGCCAGCAGTTTCGGACTGCACATTCTCTCCTACGAGCAGTACTTC. Residues: CASSFGLHILSYEQYF. The entire variable domain, with the rest obtained from reference TRBV7-8 and TRBJ2-7, is as follows: GAGVSQSPRYKVAKRGQDVALRCDPISGHVSLFWYQQALGQGPEFLTYFQNEAQLDKSGLPSDRFFAERPEGSVSTLKIQRTQQEDSAVYLCASSFGLHILSYEQYFGPGTRLTVT.

The chain recombines TRBV12-3 or TRBV12-4 with TRBJ2-5; no reliable D call. The CDR3 has 14 residues. Trimming removed 5 bases from V and 3 bases from J, with 13 bases in between. The CDR3 DNA follows: TGTGCCAGCAGTCCCCGACAAAGAGAAGAGACCCAGTACTTC. Translated, it gives CASSPRQREETQYF.

This clonotype was seen a handful of times. V is TRBV12-3 or TRBV12-4 and J is TRBJ1-1, with 8 nucleotides matching TRBD1. V lost 5 bases to trimming and J lost 7 bases; unmatched junction nucleotides: 9. This CDR3 spans 14 amino acids. CDR3 bases: TGTGCCAGCAGTAGAAACCAGGGGGCCGATGAAGCTTTCTTT. Translation: CASSRNQGADEAFF.

The chain combines TRBV28 with TRBJ2-1; D possibly corresponds to TRBD2 (5 bases). V gave up 3 bases and J gave up 1 base, with 13 bases separating them. The CDR3 loop spans 16 amino acids. Germline CDR1 and CDR2: MDHEN and SYDVKM. The CDR3 nucleotides read TGTGCCAGCAGTTTTGTAGGAGGTGGGTCCTACAATGAGCAGTTCTTC. This codes for CASSFVGGGSYNEQFF.

CDR3: CASSPRQGETETQYF. The CDR3, as DNA: TGTGCCAGCTCACCAAGACAGGGCGAGACAGAGACCCAGTACTTC. The chain joins TRBV18 to TRBJ2-5, with 7 bases lining up with TRBD1. Losses at the gene ends were 2 bases for V and 4 bases for J; bases not matched to a gene: 7. Germline-derived CDR1 and CDR2 are KGHSH and LQKENI. This CDR3 comprises 15 residues.

This clonotype was counted between two and nine times. CDR3 DNA sequence: TGTGCCAGCAGCGAGGGGTTCTCTGGAAACACCATATATTTT. Encoded protein: CASSEGFSGNTIYF. The gene calls are TRBV3-1 and TRBJ1-3, with D perhaps TRBD1 (5 bases). Trimming cost V 5 bases and J 0 bases, with 8 bases left between them. Germline-derived CDR1 and CDR2 are LGHDT and YNNKEL (reference sequence). The CDR3 extends over 14 amino acids.

In its sample, this clonotype was seen many times. V and J are TRBV5-1 and TRBJ2-2; 12 nucleotides line up with TRBD2. V dropped 4 bases and J dropped 1; count of bases not matched to a gene: 2. Per the germline V gene, CDR1 is SGHRS and CDR2 is YFSETQ. This CDR3 has 16 amino acids. CDR3 in DNA: TGCGCCAGCAGCGGACTAGCGGGGCTGAACACCGGGGAGCTGTTTTTT. Its translation: CASSGLAGLNTGELFF.

This clonotype occurred once. This rearrangement joins TRBV10-3 to TRBJ2-7, with 8 nucleotides matching TRBD1. CDR3 size: 15 residues. Trimming cost V 4 bases and J 10 bases; bases outside gene matches: 15. Looked up from germline, CDR1 is ENHRY and CDR2 is SYGVKD. Here the CDR3 reads CAISGTGINEQVQYV. The DNA for the CDR3 is TGTGCCATCAGTGGGACAGGGATAAACGAGCAGGTCCAGTACGTC.

The chain couples TRBV7-2 to TRBJ2-7, with D hard to call. Germline V CDR1 and CDR2: SGHTA, FQGNSA. Trimming cost V 5 bases and J 4 bases, with 15 bases left between them. The CDR3 runs 14 residues. In DNA, the CDR3 is TGTGCCAGCAGCAACACACGAGGACCGTACGAGCAGTACTTC. Its translation: CASSNTRGPYEQYF.

This chain uses TRBV18 with TRBJ2-2, with D tentatively TRBD1 or TRBD2 (5 bases each). V was pared by 2 bases and J by 4 bases, with 17 bases between. CDR3 length equals 17 residues. Germline V gene data show CDR1 as KGHSH and CDR2 as LQKENI. The CDR3 is CASSPEGDPTSTGELFF. The DNA for the CDR3 is TGTGCCAGCTCACCAGAAGGGGACCCGACGAGCACCGGGGAGCTGTTTTTT. Combining the CDR3 with reference TRBV18 and TRBJ2-2 gives the whole variable domain NAGVMQNPRHLVRRRGQEARLRCSPMKGHSHVYWYRQLPEEGLKFMVYLQKENIIDESGMPKERFSAEFPKEGPSILRIQQVVRGDSAAYFCASSPEGDPTSTGELFFGEGSRLTVL.

This clonotype was recorded only once. A much larger clone lies one base from this, so it may be a read error. The chain couples TRBV7-2 to TRBJ2-2; D is ambiguous. The germline V gene has CDR1 SGHTA and CDR2 FQGNSA. The CDR3 extends over 14 amino acids. V lost 0 bases to trimming and J lost 7 bases, with 9 bases between them. CDR3 sequence reads: CASSLAPSIGELFF. The CDR3 nucleotides read TGTGCCAGCAGCTTAGCACCCAGCATCGGGGAGCTGTTTTTT.

In its sample, this clonotype was seen a few times. The chain recombines TRBV11-2 with TRBJ2-3; TRBD2 aligns across 8 bases. The CDR3 consists of 21 residues. Germline V CDR1 and CDR2: SGHAT, FQNNGV. V was pared by 3 bases and J by 2 bases, with 22 bases of the junction left unmatched. CDR3: CASSLLAGGPRTLLSTDTQYF. Here the CDR3 DNA reads TGTGCCAGCAGCTTGCTGGCGGGAGGCCCCCGTACCCTCTTATCCACAGATACGCAGTATTTT.

This chain connects TRBV20-1 to TRBJ2-3, with TRBD2 matching over 9 bases. J gave up 2 bases and V 0 bases, and 6 bases lay outside the gene matches. Germline CDR1 DFQATT, CDR2 SNEGSKA (reference sequence). The CDR3 contains 16 residues. The CDR3 region has the DNA TGCAGTGCTAGAGATCTGACTAGCGGCTTCACAGATACGCAGTATTTT. Translated: CSARDLTSGFTDTQYF.

This clonotype has more than one count but fewer than ten. The chain combines TRBV15 with TRBJ2-7; TRBD1 agrees at 7 bases. The CDR3 is made up of 13 amino acids. The V gene's germline CDR1 is LNHNV and CDR2 YYDKDF (reference sequence). The V and J ends lost 5 bases and 2 bases, in that order; junction bases with no gene match: 3. The CDR3 spells CATSVGQAYEQYF. Here the CDR3 DNA reads TGTGCCACCAGCGTCGGACAGGCCTACGAGCAGTACTTC.

The chain combines TRBV20-1 with TRBJ2-1, with D possibly being TRBD1 (6 bases). The V gene lost 8 bases and the J gene lost 5 bases, with 16 bases spanning the gap. The germline V gene encodes CDR1 DFQATT and CDR2 SNEGSKA (reference sequence). The CDR3 runs to 13 residues. The CDR3 DNA follows: TGCAGTCGTACGACAGGCAACGACAATGAGCAGTTCTTC. Translation gives CSRTTGNDNEQFF.

The chain has TRBV5-1 and TRBJ2-3; D is ambiguous. The germline V gene encodes CDR1 SGHRS and CDR2 YFSETQ. V lost 5 bases, J lost 0 bases, and 7 bases lay in between. The length of the CDR3 is 13 residues. The CDR3 loop is CASRAPSTDTQYF. The CDR3 DNA is TGCGCCAGCAGGGCGCCAAGCACAGATACGCAGTATTTT.

The CDR3 DNA follows: TGTGCCAGCAGTTTAAGGGGACAGGGTACCGGGGAGCTGTTTTTT. Amino acids: CASSLRGQGTGELFF. The chain has TRBV12-3 or TRBV12-4 and TRBJ2-2; 9 bases map to TRBD1. The junction had 3 bases not matched to a gene; V was cut back by 2 bases and J by 5 bases. The CDR3 length is 15 residues.

This clonotype was seen repeatedly, ten times or more. The V call is TRBV4-1, the J call TRBJ2-5; the match to TRBD2 covers 12 bases. This CDR3 is built from 18 residues. J lost 3 bases, V lost 1 base, and 9 bases had no gene match. Germline loops: CDR1 MGHRA, CDR2 YSYEKL. In nucleotides, the CDR3 is TGCGCCAGCAGCCAAGGCCTGAGACTAGCGGGAGTGGAAGAGACCCAGTACTTC. Translation gives CASSQGLRLAGVEETQYF.

This chain links TRBV5-8 with TRBJ1-1; no clear D gene. Germline V CDR1 and CDR2: SGHTS, YDEGEE. Trimming took off 6 bases at V and 8 bases at J, with 17 bases between the two ends. This CDR3 comprises 13 residues. Written as DNA, the CDR3 is TGTGCCAGCACCTATGGGCCCATTCTCGAAGCTTTCTTT. This translates into CASTYGPILEAFF.

V usage is TRBV27 and J usage is TRBJ1-1; 7 nucleotides line up with TRBD1. J was trimmed by 4 bases and V by 5 bases; bases with no gene match: 13. This CDR3 region has 16 residues. CDR1 and CDR2 from the germline V gene are MNHEY and SMNVEV (reference sequence). CDR3 coding DNA: TGTGCCAGCAGTCCGCACCCCGGCAGGGGGTCCACTGAAGCTTTCTTT. Its translation: CASSPHPGRGSTEAFF.

This clonotype was observed a handful of times. The J gene is TRBJ1-5, the V gene TRBV6-1, with 9 bases fitting TRBD1. The CDR3 extends over 15 amino acids. Trimming removed 6 bases from V and 6 bases from J; junction bases left unmatched: 9. Germline loops: CDR1 MNHNS, CDR2 SASEGT. CDR3 sequence reads: CASRKTGTGFQPQHF. The DNA for the CDR3 is TGTGCCAGCAGAAAAACCGGGACAGGGTTTCAGCCCCAGCATTTT.

The table lists this clonotype with a few counts. This chain uses TRBV27 with TRBJ2-7, with a tentative D call TRBD1 (8 bases). Germline CDR1 MNHEY, CDR2 SMNVEV (reference sequence). V lost 4 bases, J lost 2 bases, and 15 bases lay in between. CDR3 size: 15 residues. The DNA of the CDR3 is TGTGCCAGCAGTTGGGGTACAGGGGGGGCCTACGAGCAGTACTTC. This gives the protein CASSWGTGGAYEQYF.